This is a list of T cell receptor beta chains from one sample in a study of CD8 T cells in Susac syndrome. TCRdb passed the immunoSEQ multiplex PCR reads through MiXCR, listing each CDR3 protein once. The table has 150,000 to 200,000 distinct CDR3 sequences, around 95% seen once. The sequencing input was CD4+ T cells from PBMCs. The receptor source for this set is a human donor in good health. Each CDR3 is given with its conserved first and last residue. Fields, in order: V gene, J gene, D gene, clone size, CDR3 protein, CDR3 DNA. The D gene is left open where the match is weak. For some rows the clone size is stated as once, few or many, or as a class when expanded; others skip it.

TRBV20-1,TRBJ2-3,TRBD2,.,CSAPTASGADTQYF,TGCAGTGCTCCTACGGCTAGCGGGGCGGATACGCAGTATTTT
TRBV13,TRBJ2-7,TRBD1,.,CASSRRDRGLLSSYEQYF,TGTGCCAGCAGCCGCCGGGACAGGGGACTTCTTAGCTCCTACGAGCAGTACTTC
TRBV23-1,TRBJ1-1,.,.,CASSQNIWTEAFF,TGCGCCAGCAGTCAAAATATATGGACTGAAGCTTTCTTT
TRBV6-1,TRBJ2-6,TRBD2,.,CASLTREGGGANVLTF,TGTGCCAGCCTGACCCGGGAGGGAGGTGGGGCCAACGTCCTGACTTTC
TRBV20-1,TRBJ2-3,.,.,CSARAGGHTDTQYF,TGCAGTGCTAGAGCCGGGGGCCACACAGATACGCAGTATTTT
TRBV7-2,TRBJ2-4,.,.,CASSLDGQTSLAKNIQYF,TGTGCCAGCAGCTTAGACGGGCAGACCTCTCTAGCCAAAAACATTCAGTACTTC
TRBV9,TRBJ2-1,.,.,CASSDQGGLYNEQFF,TGTGCCAGCAGCGACCAAGGTGGCCTCTACAATGAGCAGTTCTTC
TRBV7-2,TRBJ2-7,.,.,CASSLDLSLRYF,TGTGCCAGCAGCTTAGATCTAAGTTTGCGGTACTTC
TRBV20-1,TRBJ2-5,.,few,CSARAPQETQYF,TGCAGTGCTAGAGCCCCTCAAGAGACCCAGTACTTC
TRBV29-1,TRBJ1-1,.,.,CSVIGQLNTEAFF,TGCAGCGTTATAGGACAGCTGAACACTGAAGCTTTCTTT
TRBV29-1,TRBJ1-2,.,.,CSVDHGYGYTF,TGCAGCGTTGATCATGGATATGGCTACACCTTC
TRBV7-9,TRBJ2-5,.,.,CASSSFDKGFETQYF,TGTGCCAGCAGCTCCTTCGACAAAGGGTTTGAGACCCAGTACTTC
TRBV7-2,TRBJ2-1,.,.,CASSLAVGGQFF,TGTGCCAGCAGCTTAGCAGTAGGGGGGCAGTTCTTC
TRBV3-1,TRBJ2-1,.,.,CASSQATTRNDNEQFF,TGTGCCAGCAGCCAAGCGACGACTAGAAACGACAATGAGCAGTTCTTC
TRBV7-9,TRBJ2-5,TRBD1,.,CASSLFGQAQETQYF,TGTGCCAGCAGCCTTTTTGGACAGGCCCAAGAGACCCAGTACTTC
TRBV3-1,TRBJ2-7,.,.,CASSLGPEGAYEQYF,TGTGCCAGCAGTCTTGGGCCAGAGGGGGCCTACGAGCAGTACTTC
TRBV5-1,TRBJ2-5,TRBD1,.,CASSLGQGAPQETQYF,TGCGCCAGCAGCTTGGGACAGGGAGCGCCGCAGGAGACCCAGTACTTC